A single sample is the source of the 25 T cell receptor beta chains below, sequenced in a study of T cell repertoires in cytomegalovirus infection. TCRdb reprocessed the reads with MiXCR, giving one entry per CDR3 protein. The sample holds some 180,000 distinct CDR3 sequences, roughly 17% seen once. Sample: CD8+ T cells from PBMCs. These receptors were collected from a human donor in good health (CMV status not recorded). Some clones in this sample may be carry-over from other donors' samples.

CDR3 sequence: CASSFHRGANTGELFF. In DNA, the CDR3 is TGTGCCAGCAGCTTTCACAGGGGCGCGAACACCGGGGAGCTGTTTTTT. The gene calls are TRBV13 and TRBJ2-2; 7 positions match TRBD1. The V segment lost 3 bases and the J segment 0 bases; nucleotides outside the gene matches: 4. Germline V gene data show CDR1 as PRHDT and CDR2 as FYEKMQ (reference sequence). The CDR3 has 16 amino acids.

This clonotype was seen many times. The rearrangement uses TRBV7-2 and TRBJ2-7; 9 bases are a match to TRBD1. The CDR3 contains 14 residues. Trimming at V came to 3 bases and at J to 4 bases, leaving 4 bases not matched to a gene. Germline V lookup: CDR1 SGHTA, CDR2 FQGNSA. The CDR3 region has the DNA TGTGCCAGCAGCTTCCCGGGACAGGGTTACGAGCAGTACTTC. Amino acid sequence: CASSFPGQGYEQYF.

The CDR3 sequence is CASSLGVPGPAPAMNTEAFF. The CDR3 DNA follows: TGTGCCAGCAGCTTAGGGGTTCCGGGCCCGGCCCCCGCTATGAACACTGAAGCTTTCTTT. The V gene is TRBV7-2, the J gene TRBJ1-1; no clear D. Germline V gene data show CDR1 as SGHTA and CDR2 as FQGNSA. V lost 1 base and J lost 0, with 24 bases in between. The CDR3 is made up of 20 amino acids.

The chain employs TRBV7-2 and TRBJ2-3, with TRBD2 matching over 8 bases. CDR1 is SGHTA, CDR2 FQGNSA, per germline. The CDR3 is 15 amino acids. Trimming at V came to 2 bases and at J to 8 bases, leaving 9 bases not matched to a gene. CDR3 sequence (DNA): TGTGCCAGCAGCTTAAGACCGGGAGGGGCAGGTACGCAGTATTTT. Encoded protein: CASSLRPGGAGTQYF.

The table lists this clonotype with a few counts. In nucleotides, the CDR3 is TGTGCCACCCTCCGACCGGGACAGCCACCCTACGAGCAGTACTTC. Amino acid sequence: CATLRPGQPPYEQYF. The chain employs TRBV28 and TRBJ2-7; 7 nucleotides align to TRBD1. Germline CDR1 reads MDHEN; CDR2 reads SYDVKM. Trimming cost V 10 bases and J 2 bases; bases outside gene matches: 14. The CDR3 is 15 amino acids.

Only a few counts were recorded for this clonotype. The chain has TRBV15 and TRBJ2-7, with TRBD2 as a possible D gene (6 bases). V lost 3 bases, J lost 9 bases, and 18 bases lay in between. The germline V gene has CDR1 LNHNV and CDR2 YYDKDF (reference sequence). The CDR3 runs 14 residues. CDR3 in DNA: TGTGCCACCAGCAGCCCCGACTCGGGGGTGGGGCAGTACTTC. Its protein product is CATSSPDSGVGQYF.

This chain links TRBV28 with TRBJ2-7, with no clear D. The CDR3 has 15 amino acids. Deletions cut 5 bases from V and 3 bases from J, with 17 bases between. CDR1 and CDR2 from the germline V gene are MDHEN and SYDVKM. The CDR3 reads CASSPPLTDGYEQYF. Here the CDR3 DNA reads TGTGCCAGCAGTCCACCTTTGACGGACGGCTACGAGCAGTACTTC.

There are a few counts of this clonotype. The chain has TRBV24-1 and TRBJ2-3; D is ambiguous. The CDR3 extends over 17 amino acids. The ends were cut back, 3 bases at V and 0 bases at J, with 15 bases in the middle. Germline values: CDR1 KGHDR, CDR2 SFDVKD. The CDR3 sequence is CATSDPHSDSSTDTQYF. CDR3 DNA: TGTGCCACCAGTGATCCCCACAGCGATTCTAGCACAGATACGCAGTATTTT.

This clonotype has a handful of counts. The V call is TRBV14, the J call TRBJ2-7, with 9 bases identical to TRBD2. The CDR3 totals 17 residues. V gave up 0 bases and J gave up 2 bases; unmatched junction bases: 8. Germline lookup yields CDR1 SGHDN and CDR2 FVKESK. For the CDR3, the DNA is TGTGCCAGCAGCCAAGAGGCTAGCGGGGTATCGGCCTACGAGCAGTACTTC. Its translation is CASSQEASGVSAYEQYF.

The chain uses TRBV7-2 and TRBJ1-1, with 10 bases lining up with TRBD1. V lost 5 bases, J lost 3 bases, and 15 bases stayed unmatched. Per the germline V gene, CDR1 is SGHTA and CDR2 is FQGNSA. CDR3 length: 18 residues. CDR3 loop: CASSPRRDRGRSYTEAFF. The CDR3 DNA follows: TGTGCCAGCAGCCCACGCCGGGACAGGGGTAGGAGTTACACTGAAGCTTTCTTT.

This clonotype was recorded many times. J is TRBJ1-4 and V is TRBV7-2; D is ambiguous. The CDR3 extends over 16 amino acids. CDR1 is SGHTA and CDR2 is FQGNSA in the germline V gene. The V gene lost 5 bases and the J gene lost 0 bases, with 13 bases spanning the gap. The CDR3 region has the DNA TGTGCCAGCAGCCAAGCGCCAACAGCAACTAATGAAAAACTGTTTTTT. Translating gives CASSQAPTATNEKLFF.

The V gene is TRBV24-1, the J gene TRBJ2-1; D not certain. Germline V gene lookup returns CDR1 KGHDR and CDR2 SFDVKD. The CDR3 has 16 amino acids. V lost 0 bases, J lost 0 bases, and 8 bases lay in between. Written as DNA, the CDR3 is TGTGCCACCAGTGATTTGGAAGCCAGCTCCTACAATGAGCAGTTCTTC. Encoded protein: CATSDLEASSYNEQFF.

The chain recombines TRBV12-5 with TRBJ2-3; D gene ambiguous. The CDR3 loop spans 13 amino acids. CDR1 and CDR2 (germline): LGHNT, FRNRAP. Deletions cut 7 bases from V and 0 bases from J, with 8 bases between. The CDR3 nucleotides are TGTGCTAGTGCTCCGACTAGCACAGATACGCAGTATTTT. Encoded protein: CASAPTSTDTQYF.

This clonotype was counted a few times. The chain recombines TRBV6-2 or TRBV6-3 with TRBJ1-2; D perhaps matches TRBD1 (6 bases). Trimming left V 2 bases short and J 6 bases short, with 16 bases between. Germline V gene lookup returns CDR1 MNHEY and CDR2 SVGEGT. This CDR3 region has 15 residues. The CDR3 spells CASSYHLQGWDGYTF. The CDR3 bases are TGTGCCAGCAGTTACCATTTACAGGGATGGGATGGCTACACCTTC.

This chain joins TRBV10-3 and TRBJ2-3; D unclear. Deletions cut 6 bases from V and 4 bases from J, with 17 bases between. Looked up from germline, CDR1 is ENHRY and CDR2 is SYGVKD. CDR3 size: 15 residues. Here the CDR3 reads CAIRDVGPAADTQYF. The CDR3 DNA sequence: TGTGCCATCAGGGATGTCGGCCCGGCGGCAGATACGCAGTATTTT.

V and J are TRBV7-6 and TRBJ2-7; TRBD1 aligns across 9 bases. Germline V gene data show CDR1 as SGHVS and CDR2 as FNYEAQ. Trimming took 2 bases from V and 6 from J; bases not matched to a gene: 11. This CDR3 is built from 16 residues. CDR3: CASSLLSGTGISEQYF. The CDR3 bases are TGTGCCAGCAGCTTACTCTCGGGGACAGGGATTAGCGAGCAGTACTTC.

This clonotype has only a few counts. The chain carries TRBV12-3 or TRBV12-4 and TRBJ2-1; perhaps TRBD2 as D (5 bases). The V and J ends lost 3 bases and 4 bases respectively, with 10 bases between them. The CDR3 runs to 14 residues. The CDR3 here is CASSLAGPYNEQFF. CDR3 nucleotide sequence: TGTGCCAGCAGTTTGGCGGGCCCTTACAATGAGCAGTTCTTC.

There are a few counts of this clonotype. This rearrangement joins TRBV6-6 to TRBJ2-3; 11 bases match TRBD2. CDR3 length: 16 amino acids. CDR1 MNHNY and CDR2 SVGAGI come from the germline V gene (reference sequence). After removal of 5 bases from V and 0 bases from J, the junction contained 4 bases not matched to a gene. In DNA, the CDR3 is TGTGCCAGCAGTGACTTAGCGGGGGGGAGCACAGATACGCAGTATTTT. It specifies CASSDLAGGSTDTQYF.

This clonotype was found a few times. V gene TRBV11-2 combines with J gene TRBJ2-7, with D perhaps being TRBD1 or TRBD2 (5 bases each). Germline CDR1 reads SGHAT; CDR2 reads FQNNGV. Between the trimmed V and J ends, which lost 5 bases and 1 base, there was a span of 12 bases. The CDR3 is 14 residues long. The CDR3 spells CASSGPGRSYEQYF. CDR3 coding DNA: TGTGCCAGCAGCGGACCGGGACGGTCCTACGAGCAGTACTTC.

The rearrangement joins TRBV7-6 to TRBJ2-7; D may be TRBD2 (7 bases). Germline values: CDR1 SGHVS, CDR2 FNYEAQ. Trimming took off 5 bases at V and 4 bases at J, with 18 bases between the two ends. This CDR3 has 15 amino acids. The CDR3 reads CASSPTGGREYEQYF. In DNA, the CDR3 is TGTGCCAGCAGCCCCACGGGGGGCAGGGAGTACGAGCAGTACTTC.

This rearrangement joins TRBV4-2 to TRBJ1-5; a weak D match, TRBD1 (6 bases). V was shortened by 4 bases and J by 4 bases, with 14 bases between the two germline ends. There are 15 residues in the CDR3. The germline V gene has CDR1 LGHNA and CDR2 YNFKEQ. The DNA for the CDR3 is TGTGCCAGCAGCCGAGAACCCACAGGGAATCAGCCCCAGCATTTT. This encodes CASSREPTGNQPQHF.

The rearrangement joins TRBV12-3 or TRBV12-4 to TRBJ1-1; 7 nucleotides align to TRBD1. This CDR3 spans 16 amino acids. J was trimmed by 1 base and V by 0 bases; bases with no gene match: 5. Here the CDR3 reads CASSLAWDRKNTEAFF. CDR3 nucleotides: TGTGCCAGCAGTTTAGCGTGGGACAGAAAGAACACTGAAGCTTTCTTT.

This clonotype was found a few times. The CDR3 protein is CASSLGPSEQFF. CDR3 nucleotides: TGTGCCAGCAGCTTGGGCCCCTCCGAGCAGTTCTTC. The rearrangement uses TRBV5-6 and TRBJ2-1, with no clear D. This CDR3 region has 12 residues. Germline CDR1 SGHDT, CDR2 YYEEEE. V shed 0 bases and J shed 10 bases, with 8 bases lying between them.

This sequence joins TRBV7-2 and TRBJ1-4; D is unresolved. Trimming removed 5 bases from V and 7 bases from J, with 8 bases in between. The CDR3 is made up of 12 amino acids. Germline CDR1 SGHTA, CDR2 FQGNSA. CDR3 DNA sequence: TGTGCCAGCAGCGACTGGCCTGAAAAACTGTTTTTT. It translates to CASSDWPEKLFF.

This clonotype has only a few counts. The chain links TRBV7-2 to TRBJ1-2, with 7 bases fitting TRBD1. CDR3 size: 17 residues. The V and J ends lost 2 bases and 4 bases, in that order; junction bases with no gene match: 13. From germline, CDR1 is SGHTA and CDR2 FQGNSA. The CDR3 region is CASSLNRGGDAPYGYTF. The CDR3 DNA is TGTGCCAGCAGCTTAAACAGGGGCGGAGACGCACCCTATGGCTACACCTTC.